This TCR beta chain was found in a study of blood T cells in healthy people across ages (dated by TCRdb to the mid-2010s). Study-level background: Template switching captured roughly one uniquely barcoded TCR beta cDNA molecule per two T cells in model experiments. The donors were divided into four age groups: young (average around 16 years), middle-aged (about 39), aged (approximately 62) and long-lived (more than 75). To track age-related changes in TCR beta repertoire diversity, the study relied on deep sequencing normalized with unique cDNA molecular identifiers. For two donors (one aged 18 to 30 and one aged 80 or older), the study analyzed two additional independent replicas of 1 million unique cDNA reads from the same blood draw. What the study reported, not specific to this receptor: Observed TCR beta diversity per million T cells fell roughly linearly with age, and a significant reduction was already apparent by age roughly 40. Total diversity estimates from one million sequenced T cells were considered lower bounds and underestimates. Compared with the aged group, the long-lived group had more naive CD4+ T cells, fewer expanded clones and increased TCR diversity, a pattern suggesting age selection. Donor CMV infection status was unknown, potentially confounding age-related changes in expanded clonotypes. The percentage of naive T cells measured by flow cytometry correlated strongly with observed TCR beta diversity. Because profiling used bulk unsorted PBMCs, naive and antigen-experienced compartments could not be compared conclusively.

Library preparation was by 5' RACE. Sequencing used an Illumina HiSeq 2500. The second PCR ran for roughly 7 to 12 cycles and used a J-beta primer mix along with a sample-barcoded 5' primer. Each TCR beta cDNA molecule received a unique molecular identifier from a template-switch 5' adaptor carrying 12 random nucleotides. At least 2.5 million CDR3-containing paired-end reads were obtained from each sample. First-strand cDNA was synthesized from all RNA with the Mint cDNA synthesis kit, primed by a TRBC-specific oligonucleotide. Following uracil-DNA glycosylase treatment, a first 18-cycle PCR with universal primers M1SS and BC2_uni_R was performed on all cDNA. The authors' analysis ran thus. Normalization of each sample was performed by random selection of 1 million high-quality reads, each carrying a distinct molecular identifier. Reads sharing molecular identifiers were discarded rather than binned into consensus sequences. MiTCR, run with a Q25 quality threshold and the strictest error-elimination algorithm, handled CDR3 identification, clonotype clustering and error correction. A nonparametric unseen species model using Euler transformation provided a lower-bound estimate of total TCR beta diversity. TCRdb redid the processing of the public reads, applying fastp at Q25 and MiXCR, and retained in-frame beta chains. Each CDR3 protein gets just one entry, which takes the most common genes and DNA from the rows behind it. TCRdb's processing, not the authors' own work, is the source of the V and J calls. This sample is represented by over a million distinct CDR3 sequences; roughly a quarter of them were singletons. The ten largest make up approximately 0.7% of the sample.

Donors were around 37 systemically healthy Caucasian individuals from Russia aged roughly 6 to 90 years. Around 10 milliliters of peripheral blood were collected from each donor into EDTA-treated Vacutainer tubes. Ficoll-Paque density-gradient centrifugation was used to isolate PBMCs, with at least 7 million per sample. Trizol reagent was used to extract total RNA from the PBMCs, yielding at least 5 micrograms per sample. For every donor, flow cytometry on a PBMC aliquot measured the percentage of naive CD45RAhigh/CD27high T cells. On this clonotype itself: No cognate antigen has been identified for it. No much larger clonotype is one base removed from it; base qualities were not supplied.

As encoded in the germline V gene, CDR1 is SGHRS while CDR2 is YFSETQ. Trimming accounts for 0 bases at V and 3 bases at J, while the number of junction bases matched to no gene is 12. The CDR3 starts with the cysteine, ends with the phenylalanine, and has 18 residues. CDR3 DNA only is kept here, 54 bases in frame from base 1. The sample was also reused in another study, on T cells of mothers and their children. The second study, in turn, reports: Nine systemically healthy Caucasian individuals served as donors, namely three mothers together with their six children. cDNA synthesis consumed the entire amount of extracted RNA, loaded at approximately 1.4 ug RNA in each 15 ul reaction. Sample barcodes and 2-4 random nucleotides were added via the M1S primer in the second PCR. Each mother yielded over 9.5 million TCR beta CDR3 reads and each child roughly 3.1 million reads. In both related and unrelated pairs, thymic selection shapes the output of TCR recombination in a similar way, with inherited differences having only a minor effect. Normalized repertoire overlap was always found to be slightly, but never significantly, higher in related mother-child pairs than in unrelated mother-child pairs. Persistent microchimeric T cell clones were not detected, at a sensitivity of around 100 clones per million clonotypes. The study used deep NGS to compare TCR beta repertoires of mothers and children, seeking features distinguishing related mother-child pairs from unrelated individuals. Mothers averaged roughly 36 +/- 4 years of age and children averaged 11 +/- 4 years. After adapters were ligated using NEBNext reagents, the libraries underwent 100+100 nt paired-end sequencing on an Illumina HiSeq 2000. To prevent cross-contamination, the mother and child libraries were prepared a month apart and were sequenced in separate runs. For each donor, somewhere between about 500,000 and 2,000,000 distinct TCR beta clonotypes were identified. Naive TCR beta clonotypes were estimated from low-frequency clonotypes matched to each donor's FACS-determined naive share, without sorting.

This receptor was obtained from a girl aged 2 to 10 in good health. The chain is encoded by TRBV5-1 joined to TRBJ2-7; 10 bases in the junction line up with TRBD2. The source material was blood. In nucleotides, the sequence is TGCGCCAGCAGCTTGGGGGCTAGCGGGAGTGCGTTAAACTACGAGCAGTACTTC. This gives the protein CASSLGASGSALNYEQYF.